This T cell receptor (beta chain) derives from a study of blood T cell repertoires in COVID-19. Looking at the study overall: Donors in the United States, Italy and Spain gave samples during acute or convalescent COVID-19. T cells, B-cell-depleted T cells, or PBMCs supplied cDNA or gDNA.

Germline CDR1 SGHTA, CDR2 FQGNSA. V dropped 1 base and J dropped 3 bases, with 9 bases sitting between them. The CDR3 has 14 residues. Authors' methods: Reference gene primer amplification gave nucleated cell count estimates. TCRdb's copy holds only in-frame clones and misses some; the assay was immunoSEQ multiplex PCR. That table is the source of V, J and clone size, and D and trimming were worked out from the DNA. The sample consists of about 70,000 clones, approximately 91% of them appearing once. The Seattle patients joined while their infection was active and were tracked longitudinally afterward.

The chain uses TRBV7-2 and TRBJ1-2; D perhaps matches TRBD1 (5 bases). Input material: peripheral blood. The origin of this receptor is a man aged 50-59 years with COVID-19, enrolled during active disease. In DNA, the CDR3 is TGTGCCAGCAGCTTAGACTGGGGGGACTATGGCTACACCTTC. Its translation is CASSLDWGDYGYTF.